The next 26 T cell receptor beta chains were all read from a single sample in a study of CD8+CD57+ T cells in acquired aplastic anemia. The study profiled TCR beta VDJ and CDR3 using genomic DNA as template. TCRdb re-analysed the reads in MiXCR, keeping a single row per CDR3 protein. The sample shows about 160,000 distinct CDR3 sequences, roughly 47% of them seen only once. The specimen was sorted CD4+, CD8+, or CD8+CD57+ T cells (not recorded which) from PBMCs. The receptors stem from a human donor in good health.

This chain uses TRBV18 with TRBJ2-5; 10 bases fit TRBD1. V trimming: 4 bases; J trimming: 3 bases; junction bases outside the gene matches: 2. Germline values: CDR1 KGHSH, CDR2 LQKENI. CDR3 length: 14 amino acids. CDR3 amino acids: CASSLGTGEETQYF. The CDR3 region has the DNA TGTGCCAGCTCACTAGGGACAGGGGAAGAGACCCAGTACTTC.

The V gene is TRBV7-3, the J gene TRBJ2-5, with 9 bases fitting TRBD1. The CDR3 is 18 residues long. J was trimmed by 4 bases and V by 2 bases; bases with no gene match: 14. The germline gives CDR1 SGHTA, CDR2 FQGTGA. CDR3: CASSLGRGDRASRETQYF. DNA for the CDR3: TGTGCCAGCAGCTTAGGACGTGGGGACAGGGCCTCCCGAGAGACCCAGTACTTC.

The chain couples TRBV19 to TRBJ2-2; no clear D. This CDR3 region has 15 residues. The V end was cut by 4 bases, the J end by 4 bases, with 13 bases between. Germline lookup yields CDR1 LNHDA and CDR2 SQIVND (reference sequence). CDR3 DNA sequence: TGTGCCAGTAGTACGACCACTGGAACCACCGGGGAGCTGTTTTTT. Translation gives CASSTTTGTTGELFF.

This clonotype was seen a few times. The V and J genes are TRBV19 and TRBJ1-4, with D possibly TRBD1 on 5 matching bases. The CDR3 is 16 amino acids. V dropped 3 bases and J dropped 8 bases, with 19 bases sitting between them. CDR1 is LNHDA, CDR2 SQIVND, per germline (reference sequence). CDR3 sequence (DNA): TGTGCCAGTAGTATTCCCCGGGACTTTCGAGGGGAAAAACTGTTTTTT. Translated, it gives CASSIPRDFRGEKLFF. The variable domain in full, completed from reference TRBV19 and TRBJ1-4, reads DGGITQSPKYLFRKEGQNVTLSCEQNLNHDAMYWYRQDPGQGLRLIYYSQIVNDFQKGDIAEGYSVSREKKESFPLTVTSAQKNPTAFYLCASSIPRDFRGEKLFFGSGTQLSVL.

This clonotype has ten or more counts. This chain uses TRBV19 with TRBJ1-1; D is possibly TRBD1 (6 bases). The CDR3 spans 13 residues. V was shortened by 7 bases and J by 7 bases, with 16 bases between the two germline ends. CDR1 LNHDA and CDR2 SQIVND come from the germline V gene (reference sequence). The CDR3 spells CASMPNRAGEAFF. CDR3 DNA: TGTGCCAGTATGCCCAACAGGGCGGGTGAAGCTTTCTTT.

V usage is TRBV19 and J usage is TRBJ2-1, with 8 bases fitting TRBD1. With 6 bases clipped from V and 5 bases from J, the junction kept 3 bases outside the gene matches. Germline CDR1 is LNHDA and CDR2 is SQIVND (reference sequence). CDR3 length equals 13 residues. The CDR3 nucleotides are TGTGCCAGTAGGAGGACAGGGAACAATGAGCAGTTCTTC. Translated: CASRRTGNNEQFF.

Ten or more counts support this clonotype. The genes are TRBV20-1 and TRBJ1-5; 9 nucleotides agree with TRBD1. V was clipped by 3 bases and J by 6 bases; unmatched bases: 3. Germline V CDR1 and CDR2: DFQATT, SNEGSKA (reference sequence). The CDR3 loop spans 13 amino acids. CDR3: CSARGTGSQPQHF. In DNA form, the CDR3 reads TGCAGTGCTAGGGGGACAGGGTCTCAGCCCCAGCATTTT.

This chain links TRBV11-1 with TRBJ1-4; D perhaps matches TRBD1 (5 bases). This CDR3 is 16 amino acids long. Trimming removed 8 bases at V and 4 bases at J, with 20 bases between. Germline V gene lookup returns CDR1 SGHAT and CDR2 FQDESV (reference sequence). The CDR3 region is CASGSRVGPINEKLFF. In DNA, the CDR3 is TGTGCCAGCGGCTCCAGGGTCGGTCCTATTAATGAAAAACTGTTTTTT. Complete variable domain (other parts from reference TRBV11-1 and TRBJ1-4): EAEVAQSPRYKITEKSQAVAFWCDPISGHATLYWYRQILGQGPELLVQFQDESVVDDSQLPKDRFSAERLKGVDSTLKIQPAELGDSAMYLCASGSRVGPINEKLFFGSGTQLSVL.

The chain recombines TRBV15 with TRBJ2-7, with D possibly matching TRBD1 (6 bases). The V end lost 3 bases, the J end lost 2 bases, and 14 bases lay between the germline ends. The CDR3 length is 15 residues. Germline CDR1 and CDR2: LNHNV and YYDKDF (reference sequence). In nucleotides, the CDR3 is TGTGCCACCAGCAGCGCCGGGACACGGACCTACGAGCAGTACTTC. This gives the protein CATSSAGTRTYEQYF.

Comment on this clonotype: As the CDR3 is not closed by the conserved phenylalanine or tryptophan, this likely results from a read error. The chain employs TRBV20-1 and TRBJ1-5; 9 nucleotides line up with TRBD1. CDR3 length equals 18 residues. The V gene end was trimmed by 6 bases and the J gene end by 0 bases; junction bases not matched to a gene: 15. Germline CDR1 reads DFQATT; CDR2 reads SNEGSKA (reference sequence). The CDR3 is CSAPLGTGSTYSNQPQHC. CDR3 bases: TGCAGTGCCCCACTGGGGACAGGGTCAACTTATAGCAATCAGCCCCAGCATTGT.

V usage is TRBV2 and J usage is TRBJ1-6, with 7 bases aligning to TRBD1. CDR3 length equals 14 residues. Germline trimming cut 6 bases from V and 10 bases from J; bases unmatched to any gene: 9. From germline, CDR1 is SNHLY and CDR2 FYNNEI. CDR3 bases: TGTGCCAGCAGAGAACACAGGGGTACCTCACCCCTCCACTTT. Translating it yields CASREHRGTSPLHF.

CDR3 nucleotide sequence: TGTGCCAGTAGTACCCGGGACAGGGGCGATACGCAGTATTTT. Protein sequence: CASSTRDRGDTQYF. The genes are TRBV19 and TRBJ2-3; the match to TRBD1 covers 10 bases. The V gene's germline CDR1 is LNHDA and CDR2 SQIVND (reference sequence). The J segment lost 6 bases and the V segment lost 4 bases, leaving 4 bases of the junction unmatched. The CDR3 contains 14 residues.

This rearrangement joins TRBV7-8 to TRBJ2-7; 7 bases are shared with TRBD1. From germline, CDR1 is SGHVS and CDR2 FQNEAQ. Losses at the gene ends were 6 bases for V and 1 base for J; bases not matched to a gene: 9. The CDR3 spans 15 residues. The CDR3 coding sequence is TGTGCCAGCAGGTTATCAGGGGGACGTTCCTACGAGCAGTACTTC. Its protein product is CASRLSGGRSYEQYF.

Many counts were recorded for this clonotype. The chain joins TRBV2 to TRBJ2-7; D not resolved. The germline V gene encodes CDR1 SNHLY and CDR2 FYNNEI. CDR3 size: 12 residues. V was trimmed by 2 bases and J by 3 bases, leaving 5 bases between them. DNA of the CDR3: TGTGCCAGCAGTGAAACTGACTACGAGCAGTACTTC. Translated: CASSETDYEQYF.

CDR3 sequence reads: CASSLGRYEQYF. CDR3 in DNA: TGTGCCAGCAGTTTAGGCCGATACGAGCAGTACTTC. The chain recombines TRBV28 with TRBJ2-7; D not certain. This CDR3 is 12 amino acids long. Trimming removed 2 bases from V and 4 bases from J, with 6 bases in between. The germline V gene encodes CDR1 MDHEN and CDR2 SYDVKM.

The chain uses TRBV2 and TRBJ2-7; D is possibly TRBD2 (5 bases). The CDR3 is made up of 12 amino acids. Germline assignment: CDR1 SNHLY and CDR2 FYNNEI. The germline V and J ends were trimmed by 10 bases and 9 bases, with 19 bases remaining between them. This CDR3 is CATRTQLVTQYF. The CDR3 DNA sequence: TGTGCCACCCGCACCCAACTAGTTACGCAGTACTTC.

The sample holds a few counts of this clonotype. The junction shows a germline mismatch at one end, possibly a read error. V gene TRBV9 combines with J gene TRBJ2-2; D unresolved. CDR1 and CDR2 from the germline V gene are SGDLS and YYNGEE. The CDR3 has 15 residues. The CDR3 DNA sequence: TGTGCCAGCAGCGTAGGACCCGAAAACACCGAGGAGCTGTTTTTT. As protein: CASSVGPENTEELFF.

This clonotype showed up many times. The chain is built from TRBV6-5 and TRBJ1-2; D gene unclear. The germline CDR1 and CDR2 sequences are MNHEY and SVGAGI. The CDR3 loop spans 11 amino acids. Trimming removed 8 bases from V and 8 bases from J, with 12 bases in between. The CDR3 DNA is TGTGCCAGCTCCCATCCGGGGGGCTACACCTTC. It encodes CASSHPGGYTF.

The chain recombines TRBV5-6 with TRBJ1-2, with D uncertain. Trimming cost V 1 base and J 1 base, with 11 bases left between them. Germline CDR1 is SGHDT and CDR2 is YYEEEE. The CDR3 length is 15 residues. In nucleotides, the CDR3 is TGTGCCAGCAGCTTGCCGCTTCAGGATAACTATGGCTACACCTTC. The encoded protein is CASSLPLQDNYGYTF.

Of note for this clonotype: This likely comes from a read error, as the CDR3 has no conserved phenylalanine or tryptophan at its end. The limits of the CDR3 on the DNA are not certain, so only TCRdb's listed CDR3 is given. This chain uses TRBV24-1 with TRBJ2-2; the table's D gene call, TRBD2, was not cross checked with the DNA. The CDR3 is 8 amino acids in total, end residues counted. From germline, CDR1 is KGHDR and CDR2 SFDVKD. CDR3 in amino acids: CATSDGRA.

The chain has TRBV18 and TRBJ1-6, with TRBD1 matching 10 bases. The germline V gene encodes CDR1 KGHSH and CDR2 LQKENI. V shed 2 bases and J 10 bases; nucleotides not matched to a gene: 5. The CDR3 covers 15 residues. Written as DNA, the CDR3 is TGTGCCAGCTCACCAGGGACAGGGGAACGGTCACCCCTCCACTTT. Translating gives CASSPGTGERSPLHF.

The chain has TRBV20-1 and TRBJ1-2; unclear D gene. Trimming left V 6 bases short and J 6 bases short, with 20 bases between. The CDR3 totals 14 residues. Germline-derived CDR1 and CDR2 are DFQATT and SNEGSKA (reference sequence). CDR3 sequence reads: CSAADPSGINGYTF. CDR3 bases: TGCAGTGCCGCGGATCCCTCGGGGATTAATGGCTACACCTTC.

The chain combines TRBV10-3 with TRBJ1-1; possible D gene TRBD1, 5 bases. CDR1 is ENHRY and CDR2 is SYGVKD in the germline V gene. The CDR3 covers 13 residues. V lost 2 bases and J lost 4, with 8 bases in between. CDR3 nucleotides: TGTGCCATCAGTGAGGGCAGGGCCACTGAAGCTTTCTTT. This sequence encodes CAISEGRATEAFF.

This clonotype has ten or more counts. CDR3 loop: CASSLAGGQEDAFF. In nucleotides, the CDR3 is TGTGCCAGCAGCTTAGCCGGAGGACAGGAGGATGCTTTCTTT. The chain carries TRBV7-9 and TRBJ1-1, with 7 bases fitting TRBD1. Germline CDR1 is SEHNR and CDR2 is FQNEAQ (reference sequence). This CDR3 spans 14 amino acids. Losses at the gene ends were 0 bases for V and 11 bases for J; bases not matched to a gene: 9.

Remarks on this clonotype: Its ends do not fully match the called genes, so a read error is possible. CDR3 nucleotide sequence: TGTGCCAGCAGTCCCGGGACAGGGGGCTCTGGGGCCAACGTCCTGACTTTC. Amino acid sequence: CASSPGTGGSGANVLTF. The gene calls are TRBV24-1 and TRBJ2-6; 11 nucleotides line up with TRBD1. This CDR3 spans 17 amino acids. Germline CDR1 and CDR2: KGHDR and SFDVKD.

This clonotype was recorded a few times. The CDR3, as DNA: TGTGCCACCAGTGTTGGGGGAACCTACGAGCAGTACTTC. It specifies CATSVGGTYEQYF. The chain couples TRBV24-1 to TRBJ2-7; the D call may be TRBD1 or TRBD2 (5 bases each). Per the germline V gene, CDR1 is KGHDR and CDR2 is SFDVKD. The CDR3 covers 13 residues. The V gene lost 5 bases and the J gene lost 2 bases, with 9 bases spanning the gap.